A selection of T cell receptor beta chains follows, all from one sample in a study of blood T cell repertoires in COVID-19. The protocol was immunoSEQ multiplex PCR, while the TCRdb copy is restricted to in-frame clones and leaves out a portion. Of around 12,000 clones detected, roughly 83% appear once; the ten largest clones hold over 9.5%. The sequencing input was peripheral blood. These receptor sequences come from a human donor in a cohort sampled during active COVID-19. The CDR3 runs from the conserved cysteine through the conserved F or W. Each record gives: J gene, V gene, D gene, clone size, CDR3 DNA, CDR3 protein. The D gene is left open where the match is weak. Some rows have no size entry. The others give once, few or many, or a class for an expanded clone.

j_gene: TRBJ2-5
v_gene: TRBV5-1
d_gene: TRBD1
abundance: NA
CDR3nt: TGCGCCAGCAGCTCAGGGGGCGCAGGGACGGAGACCCAGTACTTC
CDR3aa: CASSSGGAGTETQYF

j_gene: TRBJ2-1
v_gene: TRBV6-1
d_gene: NA
abundance: NA
CDR3nt: TGTGCCAGCAGTGAAGGCCCAGGGGCATACAATGAGCAGTTCTTC
CDR3aa: CASSEGPGAYNEQFF

j_gene: TRBJ2-1
v_gene: TRBV7-3
d_gene: NA
abundance: NA
CDR3nt: TGTGCCAGCAGCGGCCTCCCCCCCTACAATGAGCAGTTCTTC
CDR3aa: CASSGLPPYNEQFF

j_gene: TRBJ2-7
v_gene: TRBV6-1
d_gene: NA
abundance: NA
CDR3nt: TGTGCCAGCAGTGAATTGGTGGGCGCCATGCCATACGAGCAGTACTTC
CDR3aa: CASSELVGAMPYEQYF

j_gene: TRBJ2-3
v_gene: TRBV7-2
d_gene: NA
abundance: NA
CDR3nt: TGTGCCAGCAGCTTGTCTAGCTTTAGTGCAGATACGCAGTATTTT
CDR3aa: CASSLSSFSADTQYF

j_gene: TRBJ2-2
v_gene: TRBV19
d_gene: TRBD2
abundance: NA
CDR3nt: TGTGCCAGTAGTATAAAAGCCTTTGGGCGGGAGGGCCGTTCCGGGGAGCTGTTTTTT
CDR3aa: CASSIKAFGREGRSGELFF

j_gene: TRBJ2-7
v_gene: TRBV28
d_gene: TRBD2
abundance: NA
CDR3nt: TGTGCCAGCAGTCCCACTGGGGCGGGAGCCCACTACGAGCAGTACTTC
CDR3aa: CASSPTGAGAHYEQYF

j_gene: TRBJ1-2
v_gene: TRBV5-1
d_gene: NA
abundance: NA
CDR3nt: TGCGCCAGCAGCTCCCAAAGGACTGGTGACTATGGCTACACCTTC
CDR3aa: CASSSQRTGDYGYTF

j_gene: TRBJ2-7
v_gene: TRBV5-1
d_gene: TRBD2
abundance: once
CDR3nt: TGCGCCAGCAGCTTTGGGTTCCCTAGCGGGAGGGCTGGCGAGCAGTACTTC
CDR3aa: CASSFGFPSGRAGEQYF

j_gene: TRBJ2-5
v_gene: TRBV6-1
d_gene: NA
abundance: NA
CDR3nt: TGTGCCAGCAGTGAACTTAGCGACTTTAAGGCAGAGACCCAGTACTTC
CDR3aa: CASSELSDFKAETQYF

j_gene: TRBJ1-5
v_gene: TRBV28
d_gene: TRBD1
abundance: few
CDR3nt: TGTGCCAGCAGAGGACAGGGGTCGAGCAATCAGCCCCAGCATTTT
CDR3aa: CASRGQGSSNQPQHF